A single sample gave rise to the 13 T cell receptor beta chains below, sequenced in a study of beta chain features in type 1 diabetes. Findings and limits, study-wide: People with Type 1 diabetes carried modestly yet significantly shorter TCRB CDR3s in all four CD4+ subsets.

The isolated RNA, all of it, was reverse transcribed, so expressed TCRB transcripts were what got sequenced. Clones were sequenced by immunoSEQ multiplex PCR, and TCRdb holds only the in-frame ones, with some missing. The data contain over 200,000 clones, roughly 10% of them singletons. For these TCRs, the target antigens are not known. Source material: naive CD4+ T cells from blood. These receptors were taken from a man aged 25-45 years with type 1 diabetes.

The CDR3 DNA reads as TGTGCCAGCAGCGACAGGGAGGGGGCCAACGTCCTGACTTTC. Translated: CASSDREGANVLTF. This sequence joins TRBV6-6 and TRBJ2-6, with 7 nucleotides matching TRBD1. The V gene end was trimmed by 6 bases and the J gene end by 4 bases; junction bases not matched to a gene: 3. CDR3 length: 14 residues. Per the germline V gene, CDR1 is MNHNY and CDR2 is SVGAGI (reference sequence).

This clone was found a few times. The chain links TRBV5-1 to TRBJ2-7; 11 bases are a match to TRBD1. The V and J ends lost 4 bases and 5 bases, in that order; junction bases with no gene match: 11. The CDR3 loop spans 16 amino acids. Germline values: CDR1 SGHRS, CDR2 YFSETQ. CDR3 sequence: CASSRTPPGQGDEQYF. The CDR3 DNA reads as TGCGCCAGCAGCCGGACACCGCCGGGACAGGGGGACGAGCAGTACTTC.

This clone was recorded a few times. The chain carries TRBV5-4 and TRBJ2-2; no clear D. Trimming removed 3 bases from V and 4 bases from J, with 4 bases in between. The CDR3 consists of 12 residues. Germline-derived CDR1 and CDR2 are SGHNT and YYREEE (reference sequence). The CDR3 sequence: CASSSSTGELFF. The CDR3, as DNA: TGTGCCAGCAGCTCTTCCACCGGGGAGCTGTTTTTT.

This clone was picked up a small number of times. The CDR3 DNA follows: TGTGCCAGCGCCAAGGACTTTAACTATGGCTACACCTTC. This codes for CASAKDFNYGYTF. This chain uses TRBV9 with TRBJ1-2; D gene uncertain. The CDR3 length is 13 residues. The V and J ends lost 7 bases and 1 base respectively, with 11 bases between them. The germline gives CDR1 SGDLS, CDR2 YYNGEE.

The chain employs TRBV5-1 and TRBJ2-1; D remains unclear. The CDR3 sequence is 14 residues long. Trimming took off 0 bases at V and 1 base at J, with 5 bases between the two ends. Germline CDR1 is SGHRS and CDR2 is YFSETQ. Here the CDR3 DNA reads TGCGCCAGCAGCTTGGTCTATTCCTACAATGAGCAGTTCTTC. Its protein is CASSLVYSYNEQFF.

This clone has more than one count but fewer than ten. The V call is TRBV7-2, the J call TRBJ2-7; weak D call: TRBD2 (6 bases). CDR1 and CDR2 (germline): SGHTA, FQGNSA. This CDR3 comprises 13 residues. Trimming removed 3 bases at V and 3 bases at J, with 9 bases between. The DNA for the CDR3 is TGTGCCAGCAGCTTGCTGGGAGGCTACGAGCAGTACTTC. Its translation is CASSLLGGYEQYF.

This clone was detected a few times. The CDR3 protein is CSDKGQGNYGYTF. CDR3 coding DNA: TGCAGCGATAAGGGACAGGGAAACTATGGCTACACCTTC. This chain joins TRBV29-1 and TRBJ1-2; 9 nucleotides match TRBD1. The germline CDR1 and CDR2 sequences are SQVTM and ANQGSEA. The J segment lost 2 bases and the V segment lost 7 bases, leaving 5 bases of the junction unmatched. The CDR3 runs to 13 residues. The whole variable domain, remainder taken from reference TRBV29-1 and TRBJ1-2, is SAVISQKPSRDICQRGTSLTIQCQVDSQVTMMFWYRQQPGQSLTLIATANQGSEATYESGFVIDKFPISRPNLTFSTLTVSNMSPEDSSIYLCSDKGQGNYGYTFGSGTRLTVV.

Of note for this clone: Other DNA sequences from this sample encode an identical CDR3 as well. The chain carries TRBV18 and TRBJ2-7; 10 bases are shared with TRBD1. The junction had 4 bases not matched to a gene; V was cut back by 6 bases and J by 2 bases. This CDR3 comprises 14 residues. The V gene's germline CDR1 is KGHSH and CDR2 LQKENI. Here the CDR3 reads CASSPGTGAYEQYF. The CDR3 coding sequence is TGTGCCAGCTCCCCCGGGACAGGGGCCTACGAGCAGTACTTC.

This sequence joins TRBV7-9 and TRBJ1-6, with D possibly being TRBD1 (5 bases). The CDR3 length is 17 residues. The germline V gene encodes CDR1 SEHNR and CDR2 FQNEAQ (reference sequence). Deletions cut 4 bases from V and 9 bases from J, with 22 bases between. CDR3 sequence: CASSSIRGGKERSPLHF. The CDR3 DNA is TGTGCCAGCAGCTCCATAAGGGGAGGGAAGGAACGTTCACCCCTCCACTTT.

The chain uses TRBV11-3 and TRBJ1-5, with D perhaps TRBD1 (5 bases). Germline values: CDR1 SGHNT, CDR2 YENEEA. There are 14 residues in the CDR3. Trimming removed 1 base from V and 4 bases from J, with 8 bases in between. The CDR3, as DNA: TGTGCCAGCAGCTTAGCACAGGTGAATCAGCCCCAGCATTTT. As protein: CASSLAQVNQPQHF.

This clone showed up just a few times. The genes are TRBV25-1 and TRBJ2-2; the match to TRBD1 covers 8 bases. CDR3 length: 17 amino acids. CDR1 is MGHDK and CDR2 is SYGVNS in the germline V gene. With V trimmed by 3 bases and J by 6 bases, 12 bases remained unmatched. For the CDR3, the DNA is TGTGCCAGCAGTGACGACAGGGGTACGCAGGGCGCCGGGGAGCTGTTTTTT. This codes for CASSDDRGTQGAGELFF. The entire variable domain, with the rest obtained from reference TRBV25-1 and TRBJ2-2, is as follows: EADIYQTPRYLVIGTGKKITLECSQTMGHDKMYWYQQDPGMELHLIHYSYGVNSTEKGDLSSESTVSRIRTEHFPLTLESARPSHTSQYLCASSDDRGTQGAGELFFGEGSRLTVL.

The rearrangement uses TRBV7-3 and TRBJ2-3; TRBD2 matches at 7 bases. The CDR3 extends over 14 amino acids. Germline values: CDR1 SGHTA, CDR2 FQGTGA. Trimming took 5 bases from V and 4 from J; bases not matched to a gene: 6. The DNA for the CDR3 is TGTGCCAGCAGCCTCTGGGCGGGGGCAGATACGCAGTATTTT. This gives the protein CASSLWAGADTQYF.

At least ten counts were recorded for this clone. The identical CDR3 is also encoded by other nucleotide sequences in the sample. The chain has TRBV7-2 and TRBJ2-3; D call uncertain. The CDR3 has 12 amino acids. The V and J ends lost 5 bases and 1 base respectively, with 4 bases between them. Germline CDR1 and CDR2: SGHTA and FQGNSA. The CDR3 loop is CASSPGTDTQYF. CDR3 coding DNA: TGTGCCAGCAGCCCGGGCACAGATACGCAGTATTTT.